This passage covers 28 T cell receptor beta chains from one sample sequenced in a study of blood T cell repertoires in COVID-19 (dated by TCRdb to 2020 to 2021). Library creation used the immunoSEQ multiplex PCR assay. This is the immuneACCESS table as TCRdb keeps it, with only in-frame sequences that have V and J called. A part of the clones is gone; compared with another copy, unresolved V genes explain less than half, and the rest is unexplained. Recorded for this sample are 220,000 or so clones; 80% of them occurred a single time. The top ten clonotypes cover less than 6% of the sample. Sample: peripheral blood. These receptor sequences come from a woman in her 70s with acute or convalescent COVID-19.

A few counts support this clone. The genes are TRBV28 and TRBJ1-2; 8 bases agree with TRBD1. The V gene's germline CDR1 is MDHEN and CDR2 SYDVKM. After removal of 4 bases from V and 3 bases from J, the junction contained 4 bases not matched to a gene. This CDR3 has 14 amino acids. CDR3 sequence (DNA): TGTGCCAGCAGTTCCGGACAGGGATACTATGGCTACACCTTC. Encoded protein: CASSSGQGYYGYTF.

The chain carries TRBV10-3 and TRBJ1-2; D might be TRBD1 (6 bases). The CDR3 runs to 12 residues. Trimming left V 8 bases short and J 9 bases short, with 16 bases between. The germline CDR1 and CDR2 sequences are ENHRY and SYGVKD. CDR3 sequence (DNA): TGTGCCATCGGAGAGGGGACACCTAGCTACACCTTC. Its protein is CAIGEGTPSYTF.

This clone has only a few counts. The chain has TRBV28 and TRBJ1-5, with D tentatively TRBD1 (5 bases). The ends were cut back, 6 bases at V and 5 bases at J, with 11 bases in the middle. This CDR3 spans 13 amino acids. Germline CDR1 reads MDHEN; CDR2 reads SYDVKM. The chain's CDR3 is CASRSIGDQPQHF. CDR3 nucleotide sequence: TGTGCCAGCAGAAGCATAGGGGATCAGCCCCAGCATTTT. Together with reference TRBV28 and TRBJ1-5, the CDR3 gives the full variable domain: DVKVTQSSRYLVKRTGEKVFLECVQDMDHENMFWYRQDPGLGLRLIYFSYDVKMKEKGDIPEGYSVSREKKERFSLILESASTNQTSMYLCASRSIGDQPQHFGDGTRLSIL.

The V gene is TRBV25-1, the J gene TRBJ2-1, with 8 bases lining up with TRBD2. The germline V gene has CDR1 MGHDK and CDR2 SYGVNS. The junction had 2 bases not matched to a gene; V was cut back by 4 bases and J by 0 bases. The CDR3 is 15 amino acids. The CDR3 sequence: CASSVAGYSYNEQFF. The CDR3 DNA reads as TGTGCCAGCAGTGTAGCGGGATACTCCTACAATGAGCAGTTCTTC.

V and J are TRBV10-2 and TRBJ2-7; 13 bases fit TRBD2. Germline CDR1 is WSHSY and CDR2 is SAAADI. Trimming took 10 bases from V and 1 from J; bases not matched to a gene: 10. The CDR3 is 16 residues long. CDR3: CATSRTSGRWSYEQYF. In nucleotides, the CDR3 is TGCGCCACCTCCCGGACTAGCGGGAGATGGTCCTACGAGCAGTACTTC.

The CDR3 bases are TGTGCCAGCACCGCACAGACAGGGGGGAGTTCACCCCTCCACTTT. This codes for CASTAQTGGSSPLHF. The chain uses TRBV7-9 and TRBJ1-6; 9 bases fit TRBD1. CDR1 is SEHNR, CDR2 FQNEAQ, per germline (reference sequence). Unmatched junction bases numbered 10, after V lost 7 bases and J lost 9 bases. The CDR3 is 15 amino acids.

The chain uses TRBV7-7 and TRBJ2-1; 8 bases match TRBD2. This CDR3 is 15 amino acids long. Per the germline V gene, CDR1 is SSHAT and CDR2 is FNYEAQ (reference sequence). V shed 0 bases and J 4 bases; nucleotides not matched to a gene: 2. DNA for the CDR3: TGTGCCAGCAGCTTAGCAACGGGAGGGTACAATGAGCAGTTCTTC. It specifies CASSLATGGYNEQFF.

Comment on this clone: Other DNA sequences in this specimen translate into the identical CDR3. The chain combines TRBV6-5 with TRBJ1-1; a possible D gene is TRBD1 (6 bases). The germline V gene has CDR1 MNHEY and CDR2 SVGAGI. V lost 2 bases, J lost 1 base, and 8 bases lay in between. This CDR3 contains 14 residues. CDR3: CASSYRGGNTEAFF. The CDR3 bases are TGTGCCAGCAGTTACAGGGGGGGGAACACTGAAGCTTTCTTT.

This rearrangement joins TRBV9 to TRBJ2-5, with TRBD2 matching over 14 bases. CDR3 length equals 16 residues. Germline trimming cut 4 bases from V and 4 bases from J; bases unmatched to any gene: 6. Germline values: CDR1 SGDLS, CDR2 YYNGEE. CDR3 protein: CASSTGTSGSVETQYF. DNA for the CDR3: TGTGCCAGCAGCACCGGGACTAGCGGGAGTGTAGAGACCCAGTACTTC.

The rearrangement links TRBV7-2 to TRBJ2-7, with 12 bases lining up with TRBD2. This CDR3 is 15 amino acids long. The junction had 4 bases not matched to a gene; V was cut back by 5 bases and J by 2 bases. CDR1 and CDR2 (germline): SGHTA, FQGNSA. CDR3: CASSLTSGGTYEQYF. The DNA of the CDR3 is TGTGCCAGCAGCCTAACTAGCGGGGGGACCTACGAGCAGTACTTC.

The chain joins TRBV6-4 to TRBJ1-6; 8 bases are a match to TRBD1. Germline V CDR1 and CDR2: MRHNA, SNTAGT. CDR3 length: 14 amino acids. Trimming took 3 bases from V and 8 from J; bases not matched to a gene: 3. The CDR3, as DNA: TGTGCCAGCAGTGAAGGACAGGGCTATTCACCCCTCCACTTT. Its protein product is CASSEGQGYSPLHF.

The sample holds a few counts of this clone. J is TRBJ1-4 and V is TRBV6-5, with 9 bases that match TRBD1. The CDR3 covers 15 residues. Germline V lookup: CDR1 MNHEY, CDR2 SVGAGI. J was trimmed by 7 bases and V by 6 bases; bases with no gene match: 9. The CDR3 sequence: CASSRRDREGEKLFF. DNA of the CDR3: TGTGCCAGCAGCAGGCGGGACAGGGAGGGTGAAAAACTGTTTTTT.

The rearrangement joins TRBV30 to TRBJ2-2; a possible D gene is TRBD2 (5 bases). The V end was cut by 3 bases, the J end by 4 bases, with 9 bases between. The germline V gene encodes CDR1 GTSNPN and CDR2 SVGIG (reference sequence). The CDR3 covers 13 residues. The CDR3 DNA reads TGTGCCTGGAGGCCCACTAGCACCGGGGAGCTGTTTTTT. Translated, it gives CAWRPTSTGELFF.

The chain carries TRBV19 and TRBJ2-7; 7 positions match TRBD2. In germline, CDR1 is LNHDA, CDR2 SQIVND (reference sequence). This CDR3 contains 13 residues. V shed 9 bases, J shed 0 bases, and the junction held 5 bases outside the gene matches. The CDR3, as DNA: TGTGCCAGCTCGACTAGCATCTCCTACGAGCAGTACTTC. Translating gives CASSTSISYEQYF.

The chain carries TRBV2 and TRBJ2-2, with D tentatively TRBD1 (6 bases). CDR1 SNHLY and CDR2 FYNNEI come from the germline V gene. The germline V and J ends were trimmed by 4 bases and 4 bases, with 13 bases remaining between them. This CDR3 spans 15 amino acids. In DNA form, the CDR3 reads TGTGCCAGCAGTGTACAGGGCTCCCCCACCGGGGAGCTGTTTTTT. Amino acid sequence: CASSVQGSPTGELFF.

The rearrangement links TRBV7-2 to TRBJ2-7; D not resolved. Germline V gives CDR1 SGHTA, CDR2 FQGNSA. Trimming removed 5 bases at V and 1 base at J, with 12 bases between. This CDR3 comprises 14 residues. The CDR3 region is CASSPRGSSYEQYF. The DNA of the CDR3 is TGTGCCAGCAGCCCCCGCGGTTCATCCTACGAGCAGTACTTC.

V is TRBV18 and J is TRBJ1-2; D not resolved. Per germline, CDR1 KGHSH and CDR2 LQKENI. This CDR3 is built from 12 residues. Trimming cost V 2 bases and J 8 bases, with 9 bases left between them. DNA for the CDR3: TGTGCCAGCTCACCAGACCGAGGCGGCTACACCTTC. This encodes CASSPDRGGYTF.

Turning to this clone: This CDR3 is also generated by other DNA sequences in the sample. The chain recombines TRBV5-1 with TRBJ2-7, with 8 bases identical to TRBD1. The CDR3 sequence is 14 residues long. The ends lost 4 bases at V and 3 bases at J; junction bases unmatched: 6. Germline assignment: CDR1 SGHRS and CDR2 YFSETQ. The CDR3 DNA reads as TGCGCCAGCAGCCTTGCCGGACAGGGCTACGAGCAGTACTTC. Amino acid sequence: CASSLAGQGYEQYF.

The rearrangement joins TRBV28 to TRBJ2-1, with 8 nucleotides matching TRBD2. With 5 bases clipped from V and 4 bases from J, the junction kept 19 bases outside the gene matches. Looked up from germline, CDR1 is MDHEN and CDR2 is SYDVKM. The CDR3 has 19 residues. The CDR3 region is CASSPPGASGWPGYNEQFF. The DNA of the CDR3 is TGTGCCAGCAGTCCTCCCGGGGCTAGCGGGTGGCCAGGGTACAATGAGCAGTTCTTC.

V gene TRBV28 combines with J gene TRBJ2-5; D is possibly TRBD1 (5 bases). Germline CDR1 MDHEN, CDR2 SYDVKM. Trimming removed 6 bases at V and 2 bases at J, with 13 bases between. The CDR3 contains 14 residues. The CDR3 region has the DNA TGTGCCAGCAGCCCCCAGGGCGAGCAAGAGACCCAGTACTTC. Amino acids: CASSPQGEQETQYF.

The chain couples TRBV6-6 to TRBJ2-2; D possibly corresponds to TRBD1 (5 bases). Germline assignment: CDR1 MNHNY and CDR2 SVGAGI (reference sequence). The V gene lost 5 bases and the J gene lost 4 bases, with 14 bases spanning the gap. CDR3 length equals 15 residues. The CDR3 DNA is TGTGCCAGCAGTGGACAAATATCTTTCACCGGGGAGCTGTTTTTT. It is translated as CASSGQISFTGELFF.

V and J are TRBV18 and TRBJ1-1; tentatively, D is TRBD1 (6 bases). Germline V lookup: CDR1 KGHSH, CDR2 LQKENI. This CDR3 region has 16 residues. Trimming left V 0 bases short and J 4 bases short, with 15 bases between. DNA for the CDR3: TGTGCCAGCTCACCACCGGGGAGGGGGGTGACCACTGAAGCTTTCTTT. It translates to CASSPPGRGVTTEAFF.

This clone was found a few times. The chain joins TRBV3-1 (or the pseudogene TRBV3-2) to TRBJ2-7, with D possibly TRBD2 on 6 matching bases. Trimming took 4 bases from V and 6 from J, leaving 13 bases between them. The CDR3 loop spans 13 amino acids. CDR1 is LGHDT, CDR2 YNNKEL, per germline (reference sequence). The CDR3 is CASSPRTTIEQYF. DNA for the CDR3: TGTGCCAGCAGCCCTAGGACTACCATCGAGCAGTACTTC.

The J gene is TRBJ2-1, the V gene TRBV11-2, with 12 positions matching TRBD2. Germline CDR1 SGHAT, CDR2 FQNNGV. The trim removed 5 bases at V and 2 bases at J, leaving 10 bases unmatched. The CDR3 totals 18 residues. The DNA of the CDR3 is TGTGCCAGCAGCCCCCGGACTAGCGGGGAGGGTACCTACAATGAGCAGTTCTTC. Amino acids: CASSPRTSGEGTYNEQFF. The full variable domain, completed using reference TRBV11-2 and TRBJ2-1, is EAGVAQSPRYKIIEKRQSVAFWCNPISGHATLYWYQQILGQGPKLLIQFQNNGVVDDSQLPKDRFSAERLKGVDSTLKIQPAKLEDSAVYLCASSPRTSGEGTYNEQFFGPGTRLTVL.

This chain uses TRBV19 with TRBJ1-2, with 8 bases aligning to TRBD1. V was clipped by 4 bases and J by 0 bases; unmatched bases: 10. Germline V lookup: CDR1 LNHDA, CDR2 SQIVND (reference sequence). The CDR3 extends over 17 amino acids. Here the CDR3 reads CASSNGGTGLSNYGYTF. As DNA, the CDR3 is TGTGCCAGTAGTAATGGAGGGACAGGCCTCTCTAACTATGGCTACACCTTC.

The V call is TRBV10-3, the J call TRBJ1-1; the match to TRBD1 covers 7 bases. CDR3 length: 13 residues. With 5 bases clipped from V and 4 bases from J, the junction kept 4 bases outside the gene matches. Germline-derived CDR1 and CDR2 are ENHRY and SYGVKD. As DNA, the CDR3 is TGTGCCATCAGTCAAGACAGGGCCACTGAAGCTTTCTTT. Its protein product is CAISQDRATEAFF.

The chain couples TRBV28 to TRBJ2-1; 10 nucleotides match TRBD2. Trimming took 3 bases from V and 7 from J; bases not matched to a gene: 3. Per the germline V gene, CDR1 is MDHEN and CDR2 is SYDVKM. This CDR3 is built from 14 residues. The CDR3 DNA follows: TGTGCCAGCAGTTTGGCTAGCGGGAGTAATGAGCAGTTCTTC. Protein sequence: CASSLASGSNEQFF.

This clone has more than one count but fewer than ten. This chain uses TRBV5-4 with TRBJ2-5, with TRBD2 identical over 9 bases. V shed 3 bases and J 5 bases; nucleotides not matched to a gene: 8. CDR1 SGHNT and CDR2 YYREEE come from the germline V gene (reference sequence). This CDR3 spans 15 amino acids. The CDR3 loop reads CASSSPGLALETQYF. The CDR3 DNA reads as TGTGCCAGCAGCTCTCCGGGACTAGCCCTGGAGACCCAGTACTTC. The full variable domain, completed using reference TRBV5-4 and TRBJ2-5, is ETGVTQSPTHLIKTRGQQVTLRCSSQSGHNTVSWYQQALGQGPQFIFQYYREEENGRGNFPPRFSGLQFPNYSSELNVNALELDDSALYLCASSSPGLALETQYFGPGTRLLVL.